This entry concerns a single T cell receptor beta chain. This clonotype came up many times. Its binding antigen is unknown. Base qualities were left out, and no much larger clone turns up one base away. From the cysteine through the phenylalanine, the CDR3 covers 17 amino acids. Just the 51-base CDR3 DNA is kept, in frame starting at base 1. The germline V gene specifies SGHRS as CDR1 and YFSETQ as CDR2. The germline ends are 16 bases apart after V is trimmed by 0 bases and J by 1 base. These data originate in a study of CD8 T cells in ankylosing spondylitis (dated by TCRdb to the late 2010s). Looking at the study overall: T cell receptor beta repertoires were profiled in healthy donors and ankylosing spondylitis patients so that disease-linked TCR variants could be found. The full study cohort was made up of about two dozen ankylosing spondylitis patients and roughly 98 healthy donors. Peripheral blood was sampled, and synovial fluid was also collected from ankylosing spondylitis patients.

The run used an Illumina HiSeq 2500. Quantitative 5'-RACE with molecular barcodes was the method used to prepare the TCR beta libraries. In the paper's pipeline: A new computational method based on a probabilistic model of VDJ rearrangement was used to identify disease-linked TCR variants. TCRdb cleaned the public reads at Q25 with fastp, built clones with MiXCR and kept in-frame beta chains. Rows merge per CDR3 protein into single entries with the most common DNA and genes. V and J calls and clone size were set by TCRdb, not the authors. In this sample the table shows about 240,000 distinct CDR3 sequences, around 7.8% of which occur a single time. Clones ranked in the top ten supply around 6.8% of the sample. Broad study findings and their caveats: A TCR beta motif of eight highly homologous amino acid variants appeared characteristic of blood from ankylosing spondylitis patients. Some motif variants had previously been reported in the synovial fluid and blood of reactive arthritis patients, which suggests shared mechanisms of disease initiation. A CD8+ phenotype was shown by the disease-linked clones, which were found at relatively low frequencies in peripheral blood. According to the report, matched synovial fluid samples from ankylosing spondylitis patients were significantly enriched for the disease-linked clones.

The chain was built from TRBV5-1 and TRBJ1-1, with the D gene not clear enough to name. Sequencing was performed on blood, either unsorted or a sorted T cell fraction (not recorded which). This receptor was taken from a male donor with ankylosing spondylitis or in good health (not recorded which). Here the CDR3 is given as CASSLANWERRNTEAFF. In nucleotides, the sequence is TGCGCCAGCAGCTTGGCCAACTGGGAAAGAAGGAACACTGAAGCTTTCTTT. Reference TRBV5-1 and TRBJ1-1 genes cover what lies past the CDR3, so the full variable domain is KAGVTQTPRYLIKTRGQQVTLSCSPISGHRSVSWYQQTPGQGLQFLFEYFSETQRNKGNFPGRFSGRQFSNSRSEMNVSTLELGDSALYLCASSLANWERRNTEAFFGQGTRLTVV.